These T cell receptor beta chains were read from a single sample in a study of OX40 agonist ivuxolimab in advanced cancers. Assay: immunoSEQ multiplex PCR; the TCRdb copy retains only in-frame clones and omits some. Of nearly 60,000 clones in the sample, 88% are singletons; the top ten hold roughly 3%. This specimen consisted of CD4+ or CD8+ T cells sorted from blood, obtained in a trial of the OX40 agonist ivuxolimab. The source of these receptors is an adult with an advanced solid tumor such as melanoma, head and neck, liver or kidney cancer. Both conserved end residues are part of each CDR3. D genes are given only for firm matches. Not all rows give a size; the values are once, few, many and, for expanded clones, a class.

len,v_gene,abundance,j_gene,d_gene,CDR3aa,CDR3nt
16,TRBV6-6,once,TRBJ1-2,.,CASTLGVLQSPYGYTF,TGTGCCAGCACCCTAGGGGTTTTACAGAGTCCCTATGGCTACACCTTC
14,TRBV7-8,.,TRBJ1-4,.,CASGTPGSNEKLFF,TGTGCCAGCGGTACCCCGGGGTCTAATGAAAAACTGTTTTTT
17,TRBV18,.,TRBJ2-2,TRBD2,CASSLFSGRSNTGELFF,TGTGCCAGCTCATTGTTTAGCGGGAGGTCGAACACCGGGGAGCTGTTTTTT
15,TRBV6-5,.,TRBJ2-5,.,CASRHNSGVGETQYF,TGTGCCAGCAGACACAACTCGGGGGTTGGAGAGACCCAGTACTTC
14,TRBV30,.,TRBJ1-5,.,CAWSTGRLDQPQHF,TGTGCCTGGAGTACGGGCAGGCTGGATCAGCCCCAGCATTTT
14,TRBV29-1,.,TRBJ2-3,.,CSVEDVGATDTQYF,TGCAGCGTTGAAGATGTGGGGGCGACAGATACGCAGTATTTT
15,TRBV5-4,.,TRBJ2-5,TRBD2,CASSRTSGGQETQYF,TGTGCCAGCAGCCGGACTAGCGGGGGACAAGAGACCCAGTACTTC
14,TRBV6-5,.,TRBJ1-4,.,CASSTGDGYEKLFF,TGTGCCAGCAGTACTGGGGACGGATATGAAAAACTGTTTTTT
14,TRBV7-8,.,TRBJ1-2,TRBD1,CASSPGQLLDGYTF,TGTGCCAGCAGCCCGGGACAGCTCCTAGACGGCTACACCTTC
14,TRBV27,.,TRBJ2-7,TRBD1,CASSRGQGGPRQYF,TGTGCCAGCAGTCGTGGACAGGGGGGTCCTCGGCAGTACTTC
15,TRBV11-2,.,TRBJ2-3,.,CASSFSGTSTDTQYF,TGTGCCAGCAGCTTTTCCGGGACAAGCACAGATACGCAGTATTTT
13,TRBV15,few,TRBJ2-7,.,CATSRGWGYEQYF,TGTGCCACCAGCAGAGGATGGGGTTACGAGCAGTACTTC
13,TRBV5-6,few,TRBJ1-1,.,CASSRIQGTEAFF,TGTGCCAGCAGCAGAATACAGGGCACTGAAGCTTTCTTT
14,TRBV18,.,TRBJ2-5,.,CASSPQDRQETQYF,TGTGCCAGCTCACCACAGGACAGACAAGAGACCCAGTACTTC
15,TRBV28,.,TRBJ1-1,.,CASSQPTGGRAEAFF,TGTGCCAGCAGTCAACCCACCGGGGGGCGGGCTGAAGCTTTCTTT
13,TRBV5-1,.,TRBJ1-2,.,CASSSEGVGGYTF,TGCGCCAGCAGCTCCGAGGGGGTGGGAGGCTACACCTTC
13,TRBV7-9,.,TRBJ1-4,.,CASSLGSYEKLFF,TGTGCCAGCAGCTTAGGCAGTTATGAAAAACTGTTTTTT
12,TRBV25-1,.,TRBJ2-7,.,CASSERGYEQYF,TGTGCCAGCAGTGAACGGGGCTACGAGCAGTACTTC
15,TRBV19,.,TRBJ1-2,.,CASSPSPGTPYGYTF,TGTGCCAGTAGTCCTTCCCCAGGGACACCTTATGGCTACACCTTC
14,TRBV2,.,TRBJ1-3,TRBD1,CASREGQGRNTIYF,TGTGCCAGCAGGGAGGGACAGGGGCGAAACACCATATATTTT
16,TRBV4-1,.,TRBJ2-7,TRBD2,CASSQGPAGGSYEQYF,TGCGCCAGCAGCCAAGGACCAGCGGGAGGCTCCTACGAGCAGTACTTC
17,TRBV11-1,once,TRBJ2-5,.,CASSNRFAATGGETQYF,TGTGCCAGCAGCAACCGATTCGCCGCGACAGGAGGGGAGACCCAGTACTTC
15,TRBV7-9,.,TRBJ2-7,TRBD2,CASSGTSGSFYEQYF,TGTGCCAGCAGCGGGACTAGCGGGAGTTTCTACGAGCAGTACTTC
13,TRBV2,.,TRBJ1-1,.,CASSVQGGTEAFF,TGTGCCAGCAGTGTACAGGGTGGGACTGAAGCTTTCTTT
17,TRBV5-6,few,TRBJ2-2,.,CASSLYTSGWNTGELFF,TGTGCCAGCAGCTTGTACACGTCGGGATGGAACACCGGGGAGCTGTTTTTT
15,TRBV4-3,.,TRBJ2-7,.,CASSQGPDSFYEQYF,TGCGCCAGCAGCCAAGGACCGGACTCCTTCTACGAGCAGTACTTC
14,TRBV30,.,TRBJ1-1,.,CAWIVQNTNTEAFF,TGTGCCTGGATAGTGCAGAACACAAACACTGAAGCTTTCTTT
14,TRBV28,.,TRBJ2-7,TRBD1,CASSLGQGAHEQYF,TGTGCCAGCAGTTTGGGACAGGGGGCCCACGAGCAGTACTTC
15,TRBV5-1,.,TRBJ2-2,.,CASRTTGSNTGELFF,TGCGCCAGCAGGACCACCGGGAGTAACACCGGGGAGCTGTTTTTT
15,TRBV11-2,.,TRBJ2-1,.,CASSLERGSYNEQFF,TGTGCCAGCAGCCTAGAAAGGGGGTCCTACAATGAGCAGTTCTTC
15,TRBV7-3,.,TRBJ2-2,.,CASSPQGRGTGELFF,TGTGCCAGCAGCCCGCAGGGGCGGGGGACCGGGGAGCTGTTTTTT
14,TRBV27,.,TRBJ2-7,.,CASSPGSRSGEQYF,TGTGCCAGCAGTCCTGGATCGAGGTCCGGCGAGCAGTACTTC
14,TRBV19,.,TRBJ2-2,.,CASKVVSVTGELFF,TGTGCCAGTAAGGTGGTATCGGTCACCGGGGAGCTGTTTTTT
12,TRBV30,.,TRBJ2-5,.,CARDQGSETQYF,TGTGCCCGAGACCAGGGATCAGAGACCCAGTACTTC
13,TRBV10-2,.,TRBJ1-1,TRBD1,CASSNPRQGSAFF,TGCGCCAGCAGCAACCCGCGACAGGGATCGGCTTTCTTT
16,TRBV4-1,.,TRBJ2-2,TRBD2,CASSAHSGRNTGELFF,TGCGCCAGCAGCGCCCATAGCGGGAGGAACACCGGGGAGCTGTTTTTT
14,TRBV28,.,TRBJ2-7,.,CASSASQGSYEQYF,TGTGCCAGCAGTGCCTCACAGGGTTCCTACGAGCAGTACTTC
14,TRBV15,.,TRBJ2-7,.,CATSRDLELGEQYF,TGTGCCACCAGCAGAGATCTGGAACTGGGGGAGCAGTACTTC
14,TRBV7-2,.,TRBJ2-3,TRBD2,CASSGGLATDTQYF,TGTGCCAGTTCAGGAGGACTAGCGACAGATACGCAGTATTTT
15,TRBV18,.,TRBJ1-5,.,CASSPGTGNNQPQHF,TGTGCCAGCTCACCCGGCACAGGGAACAATCAGCCCCAGCATTTT
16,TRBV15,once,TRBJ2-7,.,CAASRDPPGEAAEQYF,TGTGCCGCCAGCAGAGATCCCCCAGGGGAAGCGGCCGAGCAGTACTTC
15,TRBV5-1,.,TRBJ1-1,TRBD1,CASSYDRDRGFAAFF,TGCGCCAGCAGCTACGACCGGGACAGGGGGTTCGCAGCTTTCTTT
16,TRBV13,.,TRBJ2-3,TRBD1,CASSLTTGVGTDTQYF,TGTGCCAGCAGCTTAACTACAGGGGTGGGCACAGATACGCAGTATTTT
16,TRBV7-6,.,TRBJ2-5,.,CASSPYQGRVPETQYF,TGTGCCAGCAGCCCATATCAGGGGCGCGTACCGGAGACCCAGTACTTC
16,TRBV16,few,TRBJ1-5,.,CASSPQLNHGNQPQHF,TGTGCCAGCAGCCCCCAGCTAAATCACGGCAATCAGCCCCAGCATTTT
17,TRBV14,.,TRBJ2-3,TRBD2,CASSRRLAGGPQDTQYF,TGTGCCAGCAGCCGGAGACTAGCGGGAGGGCCCCAAGATACGCAGTATTTT
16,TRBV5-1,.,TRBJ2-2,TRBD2,CASSLAPSGTAGELFF,TGCGCCAGCAGCTTGGCTCCTAGCGGGACCGCCGGGGAGCTGTTTTTT
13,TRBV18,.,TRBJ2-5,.,CASSRTNQETQYF,TGTGCCAGCTCACGGACAAACCAAGAGACCCAGTACTTC